Presented here are 20 T cell receptor beta chains from one specimen sequenced in a study of T cells in Graves' hyperthyroidism and ophthalmopathy. TCR beta CDR3 regions were amplified from RNA. The HTBI set primed first-round TCR CDR3 RT-PCR. TCRdb called the multiplex PCR reads again in MiXCR, with one record for every CDR3 protein. The sample has roughly 700,000 distinct CDR3 sequences, 14% seen once; the top ten hold roughly 10%. The source material was blood. The receptors originated from a young woman with Graves' hyperthyroidism.

This clonotype has at least ten counts. V usage is TRBV10-3 and J usage is TRBJ2-7, with a possible D match to TRBD1 (6 bases). The V gene's germline CDR1 is ENHRY and CDR2 SYGVKD. CDR3 length: 12 residues. V shed 10 bases and J shed 3 bases, with 13 bases lying between them. The CDR3 reads CATQQGNYEQYF. For the CDR3, the DNA is TGTGCCACACAACAGGGAAACTACGAGCAGTACTTC.

This clonotype was seen repeatedly, ten times or more. The chain carries TRBV7-8 and TRBJ2-5; 8 nucleotides line up with TRBD1. The ends lost 5 bases at V and 3 bases at J; junction bases unmatched: 8. This CDR3 is 15 amino acids long. Germline V gene data show CDR1 as SGHVS and CDR2 as FQNEAQ. The DNA of the CDR3 is TGTGCCAGCAGCCCCAGACAGGGGATGGAAGAGACCCAGTACTTC. Protein product: CASSPRQGMEETQYF.

This clonotype was recorded at least ten times. The V and J genes are TRBV6-2 or TRBV6-3 and TRBJ1-1; 8 nucleotides align to TRBD1. Trimming at V came to 0 bases and at J to 5 bases, leaving 5 bases not matched to a gene. The V gene's germline CDR1 is MNHEY and CDR2 SVGEGT. The CDR3 loop spans 15 amino acids. CDR3 sequence: CASSYSAGGWTEAFF. The CDR3 DNA reads as TGTGCCAGCAGTTACTCAGCAGGGGGCTGGACTGAAGCTTTCTTT.

The sample holds many counts of this clonotype. The chain recombines TRBV27 with TRBJ1-6; D remains unclear. Trimming removed 5 bases from V and 2 bases from J, with 19 bases in between. Germline V gene data show CDR1 as MNHEY and CDR2 as SMNVEV (reference sequence). CDR3 length: 18 residues. The CDR3 loop reads CASSTIPSDGAYNSPLHF. CDR3 in DNA: TGTGCCAGCAGTACCATACCCTCCGACGGGGCCTATAATTCACCCCTCCACTTT.

The chain uses TRBV19 and TRBJ2-7; 9 bases line up with TRBD1. This CDR3 region has 13 residues. V shed 5 bases, J shed 5 bases, and the junction held 4 bases outside the gene matches. Germline V lookup: CDR1 LNHDA, CDR2 SQIVND (reference sequence). CDR3: CASSFDRGDEQYF. CDR3 DNA: TGTGCCAGTAGTTTCGACAGGGGGGACGAGCAGTACTTC.

This clonotype has at least ten counts. The rearrangement links TRBV12-3 or TRBV12-4 to TRBJ2-1; 10 bases align to TRBD2. The V gene end was trimmed by 5 bases and the J gene end by 4 bases; junction bases not matched to a gene: 5. The CDR3 totals 15 residues. The CDR3 reads CASSIGTSEYNEQFF. DNA of the CDR3: TGTGCCAGCAGTATCGGGACTAGCGAGTACAATGAGCAGTTCTTC.

This clonotype was detected a few times. This chain links TRBV27 with TRBJ1-4, with D uncertain. Germline loops: CDR1 MNHEY, CDR2 SMNVEV (reference sequence). The CDR3 runs to 14 residues. V lost 7 bases, J lost 8 bases, and 17 bases lay in between. CDR3 in amino acids: CASNARGREEKLFF. The CDR3 DNA is TGTGCCAGCAACGCCCGAGGGCGGGAAGAAAAACTGTTTTTT. Looking up the rest from reference TRBV27 and TRBJ1-4 gives the full variable domain: EAQVTQNPRYLITVTGKKLTVTCSQNMNHEYMSWYRQDPGLGLRQIYYSMNVEVTDKGDVPEGYKVSRKEKRNFPLILESPSPNQTSLYFCASNARGREEKLFFGSGTQLSVL.

This clonotype has ten or more counts. The chain employs TRBV10-2 and TRBJ2-3; 7 bases align to TRBD1. This CDR3 is built from 13 residues. Germline V gene data show CDR1 as WSHSY and CDR2 as SAAADI. Trimming at V came to 7 bases and at J to 6 bases, leaving 7 bases not matched to a gene. DNA for the CDR3: TGCGCCAGCATGGACAGGTTTATGGATACGCAGTATTTT. This encodes CASMDRFMDTQYF.

The chain carries TRBV20-1 and TRBJ2-2, with 7 bases lining up with TRBD2. The CDR3 sequence is 13 residues long. Germline CDR1 is DFQATT and CDR2 is SNEGSKA (reference sequence). Trimming removed 1 base from V and 6 bases from J; junction bases left unmatched: 2. The CDR3 protein is CSARVGGAGELFF. DNA for the CDR3: TGCAGTGCTAGAGTTGGGGGGGCCGGGGAGCTGTTTTTT.

The CDR3: CASSLQGEANYGYTF. In nucleotides, the CDR3 is TGTGCCAGCAGCCTTCAGGGCGAAGCTAACTATGGCTACACCTTC. V is TRBV5-6 and J is TRBJ1-2; the D gene is possibly TRBD1 (5 bases). The CDR3 has 15 residues. Germline V gene sequence: CDR1 SGHDT, CDR2 YYEEEE. Deletions cut 4 bases from V and 0 bases from J, with 13 bases between.

This clonotype was seen many times. In DNA form, the CDR3 reads TGTGCCAGCAGCTTATCGCAAAGCACCGGGGAGCTGTTTTTT. It encodes CASSLSQSTGELFF. The V gene is TRBV5-5, the J gene TRBJ2-2; D call uncertain. Germline-derived CDR1 and CDR2 are SGHKS and YYEKEE (reference sequence). V gave up 2 bases and J gave up 4 bases, with 9 bases separating them. CDR3 length equals 14 residues.

This clonotype was detected ten times or more. This rearrangement joins TRBV2 to TRBJ2-1; TRBD2 agrees at 15 bases. The CDR3 covers 18 residues. Germline V gene lookup returns CDR1 SNHLY and CDR2 FYNNEI. V lost 4 bases and J lost 1; bases outside the gene matches: 5. The CDR3 loop is CASSGGTSGRKSYNEQFF. DNA for the CDR3: TGTGCCAGCAGTGGGGGGACTAGCGGGAGGAAATCCTACAATGAGCAGTTCTTC.

In its sample, this clonotype was seen many times. The DNA for the CDR3 is TGTGCCAGCTCACCACCCCGACAGGGAGGGTACAATGAGCAGTTCTTC. It encodes CASSPPRQGGYNEQFF. The chain employs TRBV18 and TRBJ2-1; D tentatively fits TRBD1 or TRBD2 (7 bases each). The CDR3 is 16 residues long. Trimming stripped 0 bases from V and 4 bases from J, with 13 bases between. Per germline, CDR1 KGHSH and CDR2 LQKENI.

This clonotype has ten or more counts. V gene TRBV20-1 combines with J gene TRBJ2-7; D is perhaps TRBD2 (6 bases). Germline CDR1 DFQATT, CDR2 SNEGSKA (reference sequence). The CDR3 has 14 amino acids. The ends were cut back, 0 bases at V and 2 bases at J, with 11 bases in the middle. This CDR3 is CSAREGAGTYEQYF. The CDR3 DNA reads as TGCAGTGCTAGAGAAGGCGCGGGAACCTACGAGCAGTACTTC.

The chain links TRBV15 to TRBJ2-3; no definite D call. The germline CDR1 and CDR2 sequences are LNHNV and YYDKDF (reference sequence). The CDR3 is 15 amino acids. The V end was cut by 1 base, the J end by 6 bases, with 14 bases between. The CDR3 loop is CATSRVGYGSDTQYF. The DNA of the CDR3 is TGTGCCACCAGCAGAGTCGGATACGGTTCTGATACGCAGTATTTT.

The CDR3 reads CASSLRVDRVSSYEQYF. CDR3 nucleotide sequence: TGTGCCAGCAGTTTACGCGTGGACAGGGTTTCGTCTTACGAGCAGTACTTC. V is TRBV27 and J is TRBJ2-7; 8 bases match TRBD1. Trimming removed 2 bases from V and 4 bases from J; junction bases left unmatched: 13. The CDR3 length is 17 residues. Germline CDR1 and CDR2: MNHEY and SMNVEV (reference sequence).

CDR3 loop: CASSYTGTGKNEQFF. The CDR3 DNA follows: TGTGCCAGCAGCTACACCGGGACAGGGAAAAATGAGCAGTTCTTC. J is TRBJ2-1 and V is TRBV7-3; 9 bases fit TRBD1. The J segment lost 7 bases and the V segment lost 4 bases, leaving 8 bases of the junction unmatched. CDR3 length: 15 residues. Germline V gene lookup returns CDR1 SGHTA and CDR2 FQGTGA.

The V and J genes are TRBV5-1 and TRBJ2-1; TRBD2 aligns across 10 bases. V dropped 3 bases and J dropped 0; count of bases not matched to a gene: 15. The germline V gene has CDR1 SGHRS and CDR2 YFSETQ. The CDR3 covers 20 residues. The CDR3 region has the DNA TGCGCCAGCAGCTCGGGACTAGCGACAGGGCCCCACAGCTCCTACAATGAGCAGTTCTTC. Its protein product is CASSSGLATGPHSSYNEQFF.

This clonotype was seen a handful of times. The chain links TRBV14 to TRBJ2-5; TRBD1 matches at 10 bases. Trimming cost V 1 base and J 2 bases; bases outside gene matches: 4. In germline, CDR1 is SGHDN, CDR2 FVKESK. The length of the CDR3 is 16 residues. The CDR3 nucleotides read TGTGCCAGCAGCCAAGGACAGGGGGCTTCACAAGAGACCCAGTACTTC. Amino acid sequence: CASSQGQGASQETQYF.

This clonotype was seen a few times. The chain employs TRBV12-3 or TRBV12-4 and TRBJ2-1, with D perhaps matching TRBD1 or TRBD2 (5 bases each). Between the trimmed V and J ends, which lost 8 bases and 2 bases, there was a span of 19 bases. This CDR3 is built from 16 residues. CDR3 nucleotides: TGTGCCAGCGCAAGCTCCCGGGACCAGCCCTACAATGAGCAGTTCTTC. The encoded protein is CASASSRDQPYNEQFF.